This T cell receptor (beta chain) was found in a study of CD8 T cells in ankylosing spondylitis. Whole-study findings and limits: Ankylosing spondylitis blood seemed to carry a telltale TCR beta motif made of under ten highly homologous variants. The study looked at matched synovial fluid samples from ankylosing spondylitis patients. Disease-linked clones were reported to be significantly enriched there.

Germline V gene lookup returns CDR1 MDHEN and CDR2 SYDVKM. The length of the CDR3 is 12 residues. Trimming cost V 2 bases and J 5 bases, with 6 bases left between them. By quantitative 5'-RACE with molecular barcodes, the TCR beta libraries were made. TCRdb reprocessed the 5' RACE reads with MiXCR, giving one entry per CDR3 protein. The sample contains some 70,000 distinct CDR3 sequences, 5.3% of which appear only once. This clonotype was seen many times. The antigen is not known. The receptor was isolated from a male donor with ankylosing spondylitis or in good health (not recorded which). Sequenced sample: blood, either unsorted or a sorted T cell fraction (not recorded which). The V call is TRBV28, the J call TRBJ1-2; no reliable D call. The CDR3 DNA reads TGTGCCAGCAGTTTAAGGCAGTATGGCTACACCTTC. Translation gives CASSLRQYGYTF.